Shown below are 28 T cell receptor beta chains from a single sample sequenced in a study of T-cell memory formation after mild COVID-19 (dated by TCRdb to the early 2020s). The library was built by means of 5' RACE. Instrument used: Illumina NovaSeq 6000. Clones were called with MiXCR by TCRdb after fastp trimmed the public reads at Q25, and only in-frame beta chains were retained. Rows with one shared CDR3 protein collapse into an entry with the most common genes and DNA. For this sample the table gives 350,000 or so distinct CDR3 sequences, of which 20% to 25% were detected only once. The ten largest clones add up to roughly a fifth of the sample. The sample comprised PBMCs or a T cell subset sorted from them (not recorded which). These receptors were collected from a man in his late teens or twenties who had mild COVID-19 (a few samples of this study predate the infection). The sample titles of this study are shuffled in the database, so cell type and time point are left out; the donor was told from shared clones.

In this sample, this clonotype turned up once. The chain has TRBV6-5 and TRBJ2-5; possibly TRBD2 for D (8 bases). The CDR3 has 16 amino acids. The germline V gene encodes CDR1 MNHEY and CDR2 SVGAGI. Trimming took 6 bases from V and 5 from J, leaving 22 bases between them. In DNA form, the CDR3 reads TGTGCCAGCAGGGCAACGGGAGGGGGCGGTCGGGAGACCCAGTACTTC. It codes for CASRATGGGGRETQYF.

The count of this clonotype is one. This rearrangement joins TRBV28 to TRBJ1-4; D gene unclear. V lost 6 bases and J 5 bases, leaving 10 bases between the germline ends. Germline loops: CDR1 MDHEN, CDR2 SYDVKM. The CDR3 loop spans 13 amino acids. The CDR3 coding sequence is TGTGCCAGCAGGCGATTGGGGAATGAAAAACTGTTTTTT. Translation: CASRRLGNEKLFF.

This clonotype occurred a few times. The chain combines TRBV6-6 with TRBJ1-2; D perhaps matches TRBD1 (6 bases). The CDR3 length is 15 residues. V was cut by 6 bases and J by 2 bases, with 16 bases left in between. Germline CDR1 MNHNY, CDR2 SVGAGI (reference sequence). The CDR3 nucleotides are TGTGCCAGCAGCCTACAGGGAATTCCCAACTATGGCTACACCTTC. It specifies CASSLQGIPNYGYTF.

Many counts were recorded for this clonotype. This chain links TRBV12-3 or TRBV12-4 with TRBJ1-3; D is perhaps TRBD1 (5 bases). Trimming stripped 1 base from V and 12 bases from J, with 7 bases between. The CDR3 runs to 11 residues. The CDR3 DNA reads TGTGCCAGCAGTTTAGTCCAGGGCATATATTTT. Its translation: CASSLVQGIYF.

The chain couples TRBV4-3 to TRBJ2-5; weak D call: TRBD2 (6 bases). The CDR3 is 15 residues long. Germline V gene data show CDR1 as LGHNA and CDR2 as YSLEER. V was trimmed by 0 bases and J by 3 bases, leaving 11 bases between them. DNA for the CDR3: TGCGCCAGCAGCCAAGATGTAGCGGTGAAAGAGACCCAGTACTTC. Translated: CASSQDVAVKETQYF.

The chain employs TRBV5-1 and TRBJ2-1; 10 bases agree with TRBD1. Per germline, CDR1 SGHRS and CDR2 YFSETQ. J lost 7 bases, V lost 4 bases, and 8 bases had no gene match. The length of the CDR3 is 15 residues. This CDR3 reads CASSPEGQGRNEQFF. DNA for the CDR3: TGCGCCAGCAGCCCTGAGGGACAGGGGAGGAATGAGCAGTTCTTC. Using reference TRBV5-1 and TRBJ2-1 for the parts outside the CDR3, the full variable domain is KAGVTQTPRYLIKTRGQQVTLSCSPISGHRSVSWYQQTPGQGLQFLFEYFSETQRNKGNFPGRFSGRQFSNSRSEMNVSTLELGDSALYLCASSPEGQGRNEQFFGPGTRLTVL.

This clonotype has a count of ten or more. The chain carries TRBV7-3 and TRBJ2-5, with 7 bases that match TRBD1. The CDR3 is 14 residues long. V lost 5 bases to trimming and J lost 2 bases; unmatched junction nucleotides: 5. Germline-derived CDR1 and CDR2 are SGHTA and FQGTGA. The CDR3 loop reads CASSPTGVQETQYF. The CDR3 DNA is TGTGCCAGCAGCCCTACAGGGGTGCAAGAGACCCAGTACTTC.

This chain uses TRBV7-9 with TRBJ2-2; 11 positions match TRBD1. This CDR3 has 16 amino acids. Germline V gene sequence: CDR1 SEHNR, CDR2 FQNEAQ (reference sequence). After removal of 6 bases from V and 4 bases from J, the junction contained 7 bases not matched to a gene. CDR3 nucleotide sequence: TGTGCCAGCAGTCCAGCCGGGACAGGGGGCACCGGGGAGCTGTTTTTT. Protein product: CASSPAGTGGTGELFF.

This chain uses TRBV7-2 with TRBJ1-1, with D perhaps TRBD1 (6 bases). Germline V CDR1 and CDR2: SGHTA, FQGNSA. The CDR3 covers 15 residues. The germline V and J ends were trimmed by 6 bases and 0 bases, with 14 bases remaining between them. This CDR3 reads CASRPLDSMNTEAFF. As DNA, the CDR3 is TGTGCCAGCAGACCCCTGGACAGCATGAACACTGAAGCTTTCTTT.

This rearrangement joins TRBV12-3 or TRBV12-4 to TRBJ1-2, with D uncertain. V was shortened by 6 bases and J by 2 bases, with 10 bases between the two germline ends. The CDR3 is made up of 13 amino acids. The CDR3 loop is CASSRTGNYGYTF. The DNA of the CDR3 is TGTGCCAGCAGCCGGACTGGAAACTATGGCTACACCTTC.

This clonotype was counted ten times or more. The J gene is TRBJ2-7, the V gene TRBV18, with D unresolved. Germline-derived CDR1 and CDR2 are KGHSH and LQKENI. V gave up 0 bases and J gave up 3 bases, with 0 bases separating them. The CDR3 extends over 11 amino acids. In DNA form, the CDR3 reads TGTGCCAGCTCACCACCCTACGAGCAGTACGTC. Its translation is CASSPPYEQYV.

In this sample, this clonotype turned up a few times. This chain joins TRBV6-5 and TRBJ2-7, with D maybe TRBD1 (6 bases). Trimming removed 4 bases at V and 7 bases at J, with 14 bases between. Germline CDR1 reads MNHEY; CDR2 reads SVGAGI. There are 13 residues in the CDR3. CDR3 nucleotide sequence: TGTGCCAGCAGTTTCGGACAGACCTGGGAGCAGTACTTC. Translated: CASSFGQTWEQYF.

The V gene is TRBV7-9, the J gene TRBJ1-1; 9 bases map to TRBD1. Germline CDR1 reads SEHNR; CDR2 reads FQNEAQ (reference sequence). The CDR3 is 15 amino acids. With V trimmed by 4 bases and J by 5 bases, 8 bases remained unmatched. CDR3 sequence reads: CASSSGGTGWTEAFF. CDR3 coding DNA: TGTGCCAGCAGCTCCGGGGGGACAGGGTGGACTGAAGCTTTCTTT.

This clonotype was counted between two and nine times. V usage is TRBV12-3 or TRBV12-4 and J usage is TRBJ2-3; 8 bases agree with TRBD1. CDR3 size: 14 residues. J was trimmed by 3 bases and V by 6 bases; bases with no gene match: 5. CDR3 loop: CASSRTGWTDTQYF. The CDR3 region has the DNA TGTGCCAGCAGCCGGACAGGGTGGACAGATACGCAGTATTTT.

The chain employs TRBV20-1 and TRBJ2-3; the D is unclear. The CDR3 sequence is 14 residues long. Germline CDR1 DFQATT, CDR2 SNEGSKA (reference sequence). Trimming shortened V by 4 bases and J by 0 bases, and 11 bases separated the two germline ends. The CDR3 DNA follows: TGCAGTGCTATACCGGGTACTAGCACAGATACGCAGTATTTT. It is translated as CSAIPGTSTDTQYF.

The genes are TRBV15 and TRBJ1-5; no firm D call. V lost 0 bases, J lost 7 bases, and 16 bases lay in between. CDR3 length equals 16 residues. Germline V gene lookup returns CDR1 LNHNV and CDR2 YYDKDF (reference sequence). The CDR3, as DNA: TGTGCCACCAGCAGAGATGGTTGGCCTTTTGGCCAGCCCCAGCATTTT. Protein: CATSRDGWPFGQPQHF.

This clonotype was recorded many times. V and J are TRBV3-1 and TRBJ2-5, with D possibly TRBD2 on 7 matching bases. V shed 3 bases and J shed 3 bases, with 11 bases lying between them. The germline V gene has CDR1 LGHDT and CDR2 YNNKEL (reference sequence). The CDR3 loop spans 14 amino acids. The CDR3 DNA follows: TGTGCCAGCAGCCAGGCGGGGGCAGAAGAGACCCAGTACTTC. It specifies CASSQAGAEETQYF.

This chain links TRBV29-1 with TRBJ2-1; 12 bases are shared with TRBD2. The junction had 8 bases not matched to a gene; V was cut back by 5 bases and J by 9 bases. Germline CDR1 is SQVTM and CDR2 is ANQGSEA. The CDR3 covers 14 residues. The DNA for the CDR3 is TGCAGCGTTCGGGGACTAGCGGGCGGTAGTGAGCAGTTCTTC. It yields the protein CSVRGLAGGSEQFF.

The V and J genes are TRBV7-2 and TRBJ2-1, with a possible D match to TRBD2 (5 bases). V was shortened by 3 bases and J by 9 bases, with 18 bases between the two germline ends. This CDR3 spans 15 amino acids. Germline CDR1 reads SGHTA; CDR2 reads FQGNSA. The CDR3 spells CASSFAASPLIEQFF. The CDR3 nucleotides read TGTGCCAGCAGCTTCGCGGCTAGCCCCTTAATTGAGCAGTTCTTC. The full variable domain, with the rest looked up from reference TRBV7-2 and TRBJ2-1, is GAGVSQSPSNKVTEKGKDVELRCDPISGHTALYWYRQSLGQGLEFLIYFQGNSAPDKSGLPSDRFSAERTGGSVSTLTIQRTQQEDSAVYLCASSFAASPLIEQFFGPGTRLTVL.

The table lists this clonotype with a few counts. V is TRBV7-8 and J is TRBJ2-7; D gene unclear. CDR3 size: 13 residues. V was clipped by 0 bases and J by 3 bases, with 6 bases between them. Germline V gene sequence: CDR1 SGHVS, CDR2 FQNEAQ. DNA of the CDR3: TGTGCCAGCAGCTTAGCGAACCACTACGAGCAGTACGTC. Translated, it gives CASSLANHYEQYV.

This clonotype has only a few counts. The gene calls are TRBV3-1 and TRBJ2-3; TRBD2 agrees at 13 bases. The CDR3 runs 18 residues. Trimming at V came to 1 base and at J to 1 base, leaving 5 bases not matched to a gene. CDR1 and CDR2 from the germline V gene are LGHDT and YNNKEL (reference sequence). CDR3 nucleotides: TGTGCCAGCAGCCAAGGCCCTGGGACTAGCGGGGGCACAGATACGCAGTATTTT. Protein sequence: CASSQGPGTSGGTDTQYF.

This clonotype was picked up a small number of times. CDR3 loop: CASSQGASPHEQFF. CDR3 in DNA: TGTGCCAGCAGCCAAGGAGCCAGCCCCCATGAGCAGTTCTTC. The V call is TRBV4-2, the J call TRBJ2-1; D ambiguous. The length of the CDR3 is 14 residues. V was clipped by 1 base and J by 8 bases, with 12 bases between them. CDR1 and CDR2 (germline): LGHNA, YNFKEQ.

This clonotype showed up just once. V gene TRBV7-2 combines with J gene TRBJ2-5; 9 bases align to TRBD2. The V segment lost 5 bases and the J segment 5 bases; nucleotides outside the gene matches: 12. Germline V CDR1 and CDR2: SGHTA, FQGNSA. The CDR3 spans 16 residues. The CDR3, as DNA: TGTGCCAGCAGCGGAATTCGGCGGGGGGGCCGGGAGACCCAGTACTTC. Translation gives CASSGIRRGGRETQYF. Complete variable domain (other parts from reference TRBV7-2 and TRBJ2-5): GAGVSQSPSNKVTEKGKDVELRCDPISGHTALYWYRQSLGQGLEFLIYFQGNSAPDKSGLPSDRFSAERTGGSVSTLTIQRTQQEDSAVYLCASSGIRRGGRETQYFGPGTRLLVL.

This sequence joins TRBV7-9 and TRBJ1-4; no clear D. The germline V and J ends were trimmed by 5 bases and 7 bases, with 14 bases remaining between them. The CDR3 totals 14 residues. Germline CDR1 reads SEHNR; CDR2 reads FQNEAQ (reference sequence). CDR3 nucleotide sequence: TGTGCCAGCAGCCTGACTCCTCTACTTGAAAAACTGTTTTTT. It codes for CASSLTPLLEKLFF.

To note about this clonotype: A clone one base away is much larger, so this may be a read error. The CDR3 bases are TGTGCCAGCAGTTACTCCCTGAACACTGAAGCTTTCTTT. It is translated as CASSYSLNTEAFF. V usage is TRBV6-6 and J usage is TRBJ1-1; no reliable D call. The CDR3 is made up of 13 amino acids. In germline, CDR1 is MNHNY, CDR2 SVGAGI (reference sequence). Trimming took 0 bases from V and 0 from J, leaving 2 bases between them.

About this clonotype: At one end the junction does not follow the germline gene, possibly because of a read error. The chain combines TRBV6-5 with TRBJ1-5, with D maybe TRBD1 (6 bases). This CDR3 contains 14 residues. Germline CDR1 reads MNHEY; CDR2 reads SVGAGI. Here the CDR3 reads CASSISRGNQPKHF. CDR3 in DNA: TGTGCCAGCAGTATATCCAGGGGTAATCAGCCCAAGCATTTT.

This clonotype is medium-sized (0.01 to 0.1%) in the sample. V is TRBV4-2 and J is TRBJ2-1; TRBD2 agrees at 12 bases. V was clipped by 1 base and J by 6 bases; unmatched bases: 1. The length of the CDR3 is 15 residues. Germline V gene lookup returns CDR1 LGHNA and CDR2 YNFKEQ. The CDR3 spells CASSQASGGANEQFF. In nucleotides, the CDR3 is TGTGCCAGCAGCCAAGCTAGCGGGGGGGCCAATGAGCAGTTCTTC.

The sample holds a few counts of this clonotype. This chain joins TRBV5-4 and TRBJ2-3; 10 bases agree with TRBD2. From germline, CDR1 is SGHNT and CDR2 YYREEE (reference sequence). Trimming took 4 bases from V and 4 from J; bases not matched to a gene: 15. CDR3 length equals 18 residues. CDR3 sequence: CASSPQLGLAGAPDTQYF. In DNA, the CDR3 is TGTGCCAGCAGCCCCCAGCTCGGGCTAGCGGGGGCCCCAGATACGCAGTATTTT.